This T cell receptor beta chain was recovered during a study of blood T cell repertoires in COVID-19. The CDR3 has 13 amino acids. Trimming took off 7 bases at V and 4 bases at J, with 13 bases between the two ends. CDR1 and CDR2 (germline): SQVTM, ANQGSEA. In the authors' workflow: Using reference gene primer amplification, nucleated cell counts were estimated. Some clones are missing from TCRdb's copy, which holds only in-frame ones; the method was immunoSEQ multiplex PCR. V, J and clone size reflect that table, while D and trimming were determined from the DNA. The table has 150,000 to 200,000 clones, roughly 89% seen once. Those enrolled in Seattle joined during active infection and were followed longitudinally afterward.

The clonotype originates from a woman aged 70 to 79 with COVID-19, enrolled during active disease. The chain couples TRBV29-1 to TRBJ1-4; tentative D call: TRBD1 (5 bases). Sequenced sample: peripheral blood. The CDR3 coding sequence is TGCAGCGCCCGAGACAGCTTTAATGAAAAACTGTTTTTT. The encoded protein is CSARDSFNEKLFF.